This is a list of T cell receptor beta chains from one sample in a study of shared clonotypes between healthy human individuals. Assay: immunoSEQ multiplex PCR; the TCRdb copy retains only in-frame clones and omits some. The sample yields around 1.9 million clones, around 93% seen once. Sequencing was carried out using naive CD8+ T cells from PBMCs. The origin of the receptors is a man between 18 and 29 years old in good health. Some clones in this sample may be carry-over from other donors' samples. Each CDR3 is given with its conserved first and last residue. A D gene is named only where the DNA matches it firmly. Size is stated for part of the rows, as once, few or many counts, or as a class when the clone is expanded.

d_gene	j_gene	v_gene	abundance	CDR3aa	CDR3nt
TRBD2	TRBJ2-1	TRBV7-3	-	CASSPGLADREQFF	TGTGCCAGCAGCCCGGGACTAGCGGATCGTGAGCAGTTCTTC
TRBD1	TRBJ1-3	TRBV5-6	-	CASSWGTGTAGNTIYF	TGTGCCAGCAGCTGGGGGACCGGGACAGCTGGAAACACCATATATTTT
-	TRBJ2-7	TRBV27	-	CASSDRRSSYEQYF	TGTGCCAGCTCCGACAGGAGGAGCTCCTACGAGCAGTACTTC
TRBD2	TRBJ2-2	TRBV11-1	once	CASSGRLAGDTGELFF	TGTGCCAGCAGCGGCAGACTAGCGGGTGACACCGGGGAGCTGTTTTTT
-	TRBJ1-1	TRBV2	-	CASSEFRGAGTEAFF	TGTGCCAGCAGTGAATTCCGGGGGGCCGGCACTGAAGCTTTCTTT
TRBD1	TRBJ2-7	TRBV5-1	-	CASTGTALSEQYF	TGCGCCAGCACCGGGACAGCTCTTAGCGAGCAGTACTTC
-	TRBJ1-1	TRBV9	-	CASSVYAGTGSTEAFF	TGTGCCAGCAGCGTATATGCAGGGACCGGGAGCACTGAAGCTTTCTTT
-	TRBJ1-5	TRBV7-9	few	CASSREGVPQHF	TGTGCCAGCAGCCGCGAAGGAGTACCCCAGCATTTT
TRBD2	TRBJ2-1	TRBV4-1	-	CASSKDPGLAGQPVYNEQFF	TGCGCCAGCAGCAAAGACCCAGGACTAGCGGGACAACCGGTCTACAATGAGCAGTTCTTC
-	TRBJ1-1	TRBV6-5	-	CASSYSSGASPFEAFF	TGTGCCAGCAGTTACTCGTCAGGAGCCTCTCCCTTTGAAGCTTTCTTT